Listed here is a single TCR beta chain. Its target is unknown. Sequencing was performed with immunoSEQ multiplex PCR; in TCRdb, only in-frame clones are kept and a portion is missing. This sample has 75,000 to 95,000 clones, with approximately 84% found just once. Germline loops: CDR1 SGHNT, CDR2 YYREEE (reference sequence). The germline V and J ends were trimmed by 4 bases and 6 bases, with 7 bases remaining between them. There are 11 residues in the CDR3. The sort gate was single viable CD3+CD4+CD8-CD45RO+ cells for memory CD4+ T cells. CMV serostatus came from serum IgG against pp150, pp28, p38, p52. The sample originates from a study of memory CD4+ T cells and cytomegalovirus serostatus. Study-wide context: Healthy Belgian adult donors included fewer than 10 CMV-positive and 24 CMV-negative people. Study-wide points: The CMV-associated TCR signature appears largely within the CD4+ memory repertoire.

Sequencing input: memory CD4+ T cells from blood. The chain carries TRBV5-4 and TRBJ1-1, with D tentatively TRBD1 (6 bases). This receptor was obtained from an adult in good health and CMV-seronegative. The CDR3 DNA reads TGTGCCAGCAGCCGGGGGCCTGAAGCTTTCTTT. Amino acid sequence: CASSRGPEAFF.